This T cell receptor (beta chain) originates from a study of blood T cells in healthy people across ages. Study at large: About one barcoded beta molecule was captured per two T cells (by template switching). Study outcomes and limitations: Naive CD4+ cells and diversity were both higher in long-lived donors than in aged donors.

Primed by a sample-barcoded 5' primer and a J-beta primer mix, a second PCR proceeded for roughly 6 to 12 cycles. TCRdb re-called the 5' RACE reads through MiXCR, storing one row per CDR3 protein. Of about 670,000 distinct CDR3 sequences listed, 45% to 60% are singletons. This clonotype was counted a single time. No antigen is known for it. The germline CDR1 and CDR2 sequences are DFQATT and SNEGSKA (reference sequence). The germline V and J ends were trimmed by 3 bases and 2 bases, with 5 bases remaining between them. The CDR3 sequence is 12 residues long. Source material: blood. The rearrangement uses TRBV20-1 and TRBJ2-1; unclear D gene. The TCR originated in a woman of 80 years or more in good health. The CDR3 DNA follows: TGCAGTGCTAGGGCCACCTACAATGAGCAGTTCTTC. Its translation: CSARATYNEQFF.